Shown below are 28 T cell receptor beta chains from a single sample sequenced in a study of blood T cell repertoires in COVID-19. TCRdb's table, derived via immunoSEQ multiplex PCR, lists solely in-frame clones and lacks some. Counted here are 150,000 or so clones, roughly 85% occurring once; the ten biggest clones make up around 18%. Sequenced input: PBMCs or T cells enriched from blood (not recorded which). These receptors all come from a man in his 60s who had recovered from COVID-19.

The chain recombines TRBV18 with TRBJ1-6; tentatively, D is TRBD1 (5 bases). Trimming took off 2 bases at V and 11 bases at J, with 22 bases between the two ends. The CDR3 is 17 residues long. Per the germline V gene, CDR1 is KGHSH and CDR2 is LQKENI. The CDR3: CASSPVVRGWAAAPLHF. The CDR3 DNA follows: TGTGCCAGCTCACCAGTAGTAAGGGGATGGGCAGCAGCACCCCTCCACTTT. Based on the CDR3 plus reference TRBV18 and TRBJ1-6, the full variable domain is NAGVMQNPRHLVRRRGQEARLRCSPMKGHSHVYWYRQLPEEGLKFMVYLQKENIIDESGMPKERFSAEFPKEGPSILRIQQVVRGDSAAYFCASSPVVRGWAAAPLHFGNGTRLTVT.

The chain uses TRBV20-1 and TRBJ2-3; D possibly corresponds to TRBD2 (6 bases). The CDR3 loop spans 14 amino acids. CDR1 and CDR2 (germline): DFQATT, SNEGSKA (reference sequence). V was shortened by 3 bases and J by 2 bases, with 12 bases between the two germline ends. The DNA for the CDR3 is TGCAGTGCTAGTGGGCTAGCGATCACAGATACGCAGTATTTT. This codes for CSASGLAITDTQYF.

The V gene is TRBV5-8, the J gene TRBJ2-1, with 7 bases matching TRBD1. The CDR3 is 15 amino acids. The V gene end was trimmed by 7 bases and the J gene end by 4 bases; junction bases not matched to a gene: 11. CDR1 SGHTS and CDR2 YDEGEE come from the germline V gene. The CDR3 protein is CASRLRDSSYNEQFF. The CDR3 DNA sequence: TGTGCCAGCCGTCTCCGGGACAGTTCATACAATGAGCAGTTCTTC.

This clone showed up just once. The rearrangement links TRBV5-5 to TRBJ2-1; D is uncertain. Looked up from germline, CDR1 is SGHKS and CDR2 is YYEKEE (reference sequence). CDR3 length: 14 residues. Deletions cut 2 bases from V and 7 bases from J, with 13 bases between. CDR3 nucleotide sequence: TGTGCCAGCAGCTTAAGCGACGTCTTTAATGAGCAGTTCTTC. It translates to CASSLSDVFNEQFF.

This clone was detected a few times. The V call is TRBV6-5, the J call TRBJ2-1; TRBD2 matches at 13 bases. Trimming cost V 4 bases and J 6 bases; bases outside gene matches: 3. CDR1 is MNHEY and CDR2 is SVGAGI in the germline V gene. This CDR3 region has 15 residues. CDR3 sequence reads: CASSFRTSGGNEQFF. In nucleotides, the CDR3 is TGTGCCAGCAGTTTCCGGACTAGCGGGGGCAATGAGCAGTTCTTC.

This clone has just a few counts. The chain has TRBV19 and TRBJ1-5; D uncertain. V lost 8 bases to trimming and J lost 6 bases, with 23 bases between them. Germline values: CDR1 LNHDA, CDR2 SQIVND (reference sequence). CDR3 length equals 16 residues. The chain's CDR3 is CASGPGSPRRGQPQHF. The CDR3 bases are TGTGCCAGTGGTCCGGGCTCGCCACGTCGGGGTCAGCCCCAGCATTTT.

This chain uses TRBV12-5 with TRBJ1-5, with D perhaps TRBD1 (5 bases). This CDR3 region has 13 residues. The ends were cut back, 6 bases at V and 4 bases at J, with 10 bases in the middle. Looked up from germline, CDR1 is LGHNT and CDR2 is FRNRAP. CDR3 nucleotide sequence: TGTGCTAGTGGAGTGGGGGGGAATCAGCCCCAGCATTTT. This sequence encodes CASGVGGNQPQHF.

The sample holds many counts of this clone. V is TRBV9 and J is TRBJ1-6, with unresolved D. Trimming left V 0 bases short and J 12 bases short, with 7 bases between. The germline CDR1 and CDR2 sequences are SGDLS and YYNGEE. This CDR3 region has 12 residues. The CDR3 DNA sequence: TGTGCCAGCAGCGTAGAGGAGGGACCCCTCCACTTT. It translates to CASSVEEGPLHF.

The rearrangement links TRBV14 to TRBJ2-1; the match to TRBD1 covers 9 bases. Germline CDR1 SGHDN, CDR2 FVKESK. This CDR3 is 16 amino acids long. The J segment lost 3 bases and the V segment lost 3 bases, leaving 6 bases of the junction unmatched. CDR3 residues: CASSQDRGGIYNEQFF. CDR3 bases: TGTGCCAGCAGCCAGGACAGGGGAGGGATCTACAATGAGCAGTTCTTC. The variable domain in full, with the rest retrieved from reference TRBV14 and TRBJ2-1, is EAGVTQFPSHSVIEKGQTVTLRCDPISGHDNLYWYRRVMGKEIKFLLHFVKESKQDESGMPNNRFLAERTGGTYSTLKVQPAELEDSGVYFCASSQDRGGIYNEQFFGPGTRLTVL.

This chain joins TRBV27 and TRBJ1-2; D is perhaps TRBD1 (6 bases). Deletions cut 0 bases from V and 4 bases from J, with 15 bases between. The CDR3 covers 16 residues. Germline V gene sequence: CDR1 MNHEY, CDR2 SMNVEV (reference sequence). The CDR3 is CASSLSNTGNLYGYTF. CDR3 bases: TGTGCCAGCAGTTTATCAAATACAGGGAATCTCTATGGCTACACCTTC.

This clone occurred many times. The V gene is TRBV2, the J gene TRBJ1-1, with 7 bases aligning to TRBD1. V shed 6 bases and J 0 bases; nucleotides not matched to a gene: 4. The CDR3 consists of 14 residues. Looked up from germline, CDR1 is SNHLY and CDR2 is FYNNEI. The CDR3 reads CASRDRVLNTEAFF. For the CDR3, the DNA is TGTGCCAGCAGAGACAGGGTGTTGAACACTGAAGCTTTCTTT.

The chain couples TRBV7-9 to TRBJ2-1; weak D call: TRBD2 (5 bases). V lost 6 bases and J lost 9, with 12 bases in between. Germline CDR1 is SEHNR and CDR2 is FQNEAQ (reference sequence). The CDR3 is 12 amino acids. The CDR3 region is CASREASTEQFF. CDR3 sequence (DNA): TGTGCCAGCAGAGAGGCTAGCACTGAGCAGTTCTTC.

J is TRBJ1-1 and V is TRBV24-1; D ambiguous. This CDR3 is built from 13 residues. V dropped 0 bases and J dropped 4 bases, with 5 bases sitting between them. Germline CDR1 and CDR2: KGHDR and SFDVKD. The CDR3 region is CATSDLAGTEAFF. The CDR3 nucleotides read TGTGCCACCAGTGATTTGGCAGGCACTGAAGCTTTCTTT.

V gene TRBV3-1 (or the pseudogene TRBV3-2) combines with J gene TRBJ1-2, with 8 bases aligning to TRBD1. Trimming cost V 3 bases and J 8 bases; bases outside gene matches: 8. CDR3 length equals 14 residues. Germline-derived CDR1 and CDR2 are LGHDT and YNNKEL (reference sequence). The chain's CDR3 is CASSHLGDRQGYTF. The CDR3 DNA reads as TGTGCCAGCAGCCACTTGGGGGACAGGCAGGGCTACACCTTC.

The chain employs TRBV5-1 and TRBJ2-7; 9 bases match TRBD2. Germline V gives CDR1 SGHRS, CDR2 YFSETQ. J gave up 7 bases and V 4 bases, and 12 bases lay outside the gene matches. The CDR3 extends over 15 amino acids. As DNA, the CDR3 is TGCGCCAGCAGCCCGCGGGTAGCGGGGGAGGGAGAGCAGTACTTC. This encodes CASSPRVAGEGEQYF.

The rearrangement links TRBV18 to TRBJ2-7; 16 bases map to TRBD2. CDR1 KGHSH and CDR2 LQKENI come from the germline V gene. Trimming removed 3 bases from V and 6 bases from J; junction bases left unmatched: 5. The CDR3 loop spans 16 amino acids. The CDR3 is CASSPGTSGRAPEQYF. CDR3 bases: TGTGCCAGCTCACCCGGGACTAGCGGGAGGGCCCCCGAGCAGTACTTC.

The rearrangement links TRBV7-2 to TRBJ2-7; 10 bases are a match to TRBD2. The CDR3 is made up of 14 amino acids. Germline V gene lookup returns CDR1 SGHTA and CDR2 FQGNSA. V shed 5 bases, J shed 2 bases, and the junction held 3 bases outside the gene matches. CDR3: CASSPSGGPYEQYF. For the CDR3, the DNA is TGTGCCAGCAGCCCTAGCGGGGGACCCTACGAGCAGTACTTC.

This clone has just a few counts. The chain employs TRBV3-1 (or the pseudogene TRBV3-2) and TRBJ1-4; 8 positions agree with TRBD1. J was trimmed by 3 bases and V by 4 bases; bases with no gene match: 10. The germline V gene has CDR1 LGHDT and CDR2 YNNKEL (reference sequence). CDR3 size: 17 residues. The CDR3 loop reads CASSPFRGRIANEKLFF. CDR3 sequence (DNA): TGTGCCAGCAGCCCTTTCAGGGGGCGGATCGCTAATGAAAAACTGTTTTTT.

The chain carries TRBV15 and TRBJ1-5; 7 bases are a match to TRBD1. V shed 0 bases and J 4 bases; nucleotides not matched to a gene: 3. Germline V lookup: CDR1 LNHNV, CDR2 YYDKDF (reference sequence). The CDR3 covers 15 residues. The CDR3, as DNA: TGTGCCACCAGCAGAGACCAGGGACAGAATCAGCCCCAGCATTTT. Residues: CATSRDQGQNQPQHF.

The J gene is TRBJ2-7, the V gene TRBV7-2; 9 nucleotides agree with TRBD1. The CDR3 length is 13 residues. V lost 3 bases and J lost 9; bases outside the gene matches: 6. Germline V CDR1 and CDR2: SGHTA, FQGNSA. CDR3 coding DNA: TGTGCCAGCAGCTTCGACACAGGGGGCGTGCAGTACTTC. Its translation is CASSFDTGGVQYF.

The chain employs TRBV29-1 and TRBJ2-7; TRBD1 matches at 10 bases. CDR3 size: 16 residues. CDR1 and CDR2 (germline): SQVTM, ANQGSEA. After removal of 0 bases from V and 6 bases from J, the junction contained 11 bases not matched to a gene. The chain's CDR3 is CSVEDPAGTGVGEQYF. CDR3 coding DNA: TGCAGCGTTGAAGATCCGGCCGGGACAGGGGTCGGCGAGCAGTACTTC.

A single count supports this clone. This chain links TRBV28 with TRBJ2-1; D is unclear. This CDR3 region has 12 residues. Germline assignment: CDR1 MDHEN and CDR2 SYDVKM. V shed 6 bases and J shed 4 bases, with 7 bases lying between them. Here the CDR3 DNA reads TGTGCCAGCAGGGTGCTATACAATGAGCAGTTCTTC. Its translation: CASRVLYNEQFF.

The rearrangement uses TRBV6-5 and TRBJ2-2; D perhaps matches TRBD1 (5 bases). The ends were cut back, 0 bases at V and 9 bases at J, with 14 bases in the middle. The germline gives CDR1 MNHEY, CDR2 SVGAGI. The CDR3 covers 15 residues. The chain's CDR3 is CASSYSGLGVRELFF. The CDR3 coding sequence is TGTGCCAGCAGTTACTCAGGCCTAGGGGTCCGGGAGCTGTTTTTT.

The chain recombines TRBV6-5 with TRBJ2-1; weak D call: TRBD2 (5 bases). In germline, CDR1 is MNHEY, CDR2 SVGAGI. The CDR3 runs to 12 residues. V lost 5 bases to trimming and J lost 5 bases, with 7 bases between them. Here the CDR3 DNA reads TGTGCCAGCAGTACTAGAAACAATGAGCAGTTCTTC. Encoded protein: CASSTRNNEQFF.

This clone was recorded many times. The chain joins TRBV7-9 to TRBJ1-1; maybe TRBD1 (6 bases). Trimming took 2 bases from V and 4 from J, leaving 8 bases between them. This CDR3 is built from 13 residues. The germline V gene encodes CDR1 SEHNR and CDR2 FQNEAQ (reference sequence). The chain's CDR3 is CASSLMGATEAFF. The CDR3 nucleotides are TGTGCCAGCAGCTTAATGGGGGCCACTGAAGCTTTCTTT.

The chain carries TRBV19 and TRBJ1-2, with D maybe TRBD1 (5 bases). V was clipped by 3 bases and J by 0 bases, with 14 bases between them. Germline V gene data show CDR1 as LNHDA and CDR2 as SQIVND (reference sequence). This CDR3 is built from 16 residues. The CDR3 protein is CASSIPPGLTNYGYTF. CDR3 sequence (DNA): TGTGCCAGTAGTATCCCTCCGGGACTCACTAACTATGGCTACACCTTC.

V and J are TRBV28 and TRBJ1-2; D is unresolved. This CDR3 region has 10 residues. Trimming cost V 8 bases and J 6 bases, with 7 bases left between them. Germline CDR1 and CDR2: MDHEN and SYDVKM. The DNA of the CDR3 is TGTGCCAGCCGGAGAGATGGCTACACCTTC. Translated: CASRRDGYTF.

The gene calls are TRBV13 and TRBJ2-3; TRBD2 matches 10 bases. Trimming removed 0 bases from V and 0 bases from J; junction bases left unmatched: 6. Germline V CDR1 and CDR2: PRHDT, FYEKMQ (reference sequence). The CDR3 is 18 amino acids. The CDR3 DNA follows: TGTGCCAGCAGCTTAGGGCTAGCGGGAGCTACTAGCACAGATACGCAGTATTTT. It codes for CASSLGLAGATSTDTQYF.